Here is one T cell receptor (beta chain) with its context. Its antigen is still unknown. This specimen comes from a study of beta chain features in type 1 diabetes. The study, taken as a whole, reports: More deletions and fewer insertions at VDJ junctions were seen in type 1 diabetes patients. Type 1 diabetes patients had TCRB CDR3s that were shorter (moderately but significantly so) in all four CD4+ subsets.

The V gene lost 4 bases and the J gene lost 1 base, with 12 bases spanning the gap. The CDR3 contains 15 residues. The germline CDR1 and CDR2 sequences are MNHNS and SASEGT. The entirety of the isolated RNA underwent reverse transcription, so expressed TCRB transcripts were sequenced. TCRdb keeps only in-frame clones here, not all; method: immunoSEQ multiplex PCR. This sample carries 600,000 to 650,000 clones, about a sixth of them seen once, and the ten largest clones take 0.07% to 0.095%. The sample was naive CD4+ T cells from blood. This TCR derives from a man younger than 35 in good health. The chain combines TRBV6-1 with TRBJ2-3; a possible D gene is TRBD1 (6 bases). CDR3 protein: CASSGNRAGTDTQYF. CDR3 in DNA: TGTGCCAGCAGTGGGAACAGGGCCGGCACAGATACGCAGTATTTT.